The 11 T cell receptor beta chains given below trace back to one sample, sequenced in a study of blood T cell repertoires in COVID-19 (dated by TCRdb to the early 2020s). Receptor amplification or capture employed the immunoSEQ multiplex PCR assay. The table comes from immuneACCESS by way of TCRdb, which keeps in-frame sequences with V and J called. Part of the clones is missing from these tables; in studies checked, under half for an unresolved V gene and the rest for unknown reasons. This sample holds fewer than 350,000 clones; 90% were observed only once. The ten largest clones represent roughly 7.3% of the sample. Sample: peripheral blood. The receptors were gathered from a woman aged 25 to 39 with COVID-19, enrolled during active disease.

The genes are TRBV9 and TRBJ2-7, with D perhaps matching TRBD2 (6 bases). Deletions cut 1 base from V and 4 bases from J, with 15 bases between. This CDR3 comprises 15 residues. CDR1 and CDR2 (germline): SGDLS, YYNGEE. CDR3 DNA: TGTGCCAGCAGCGTAACCCCGGGAGAAGGTTACGAGCAGTACTTC. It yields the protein CASSVTPGEGYEQYF.

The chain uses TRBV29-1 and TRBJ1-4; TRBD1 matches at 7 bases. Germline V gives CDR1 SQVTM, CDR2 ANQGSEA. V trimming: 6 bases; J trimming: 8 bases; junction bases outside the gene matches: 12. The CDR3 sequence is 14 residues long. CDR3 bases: TGCAGCGTCGAGGGGAGACAGGGTCGCGAAAAACTGTTTTTT. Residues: CSVEGRQGREKLFF.

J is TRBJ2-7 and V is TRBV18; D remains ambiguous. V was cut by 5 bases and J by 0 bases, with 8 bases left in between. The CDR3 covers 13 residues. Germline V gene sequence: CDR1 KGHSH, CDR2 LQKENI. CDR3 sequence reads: CASSDSSSYEQYF. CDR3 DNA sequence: TGTGCCAGCTCAGACTCCAGCTCCTACGAGCAGTACTTC.

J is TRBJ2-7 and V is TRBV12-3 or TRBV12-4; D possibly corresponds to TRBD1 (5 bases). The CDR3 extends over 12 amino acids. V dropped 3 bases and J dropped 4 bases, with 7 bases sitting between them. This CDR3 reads CASSLQGYEQYF. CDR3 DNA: TGTGCCAGCAGTTTGCAGGGATACGAGCAGTACTTC.

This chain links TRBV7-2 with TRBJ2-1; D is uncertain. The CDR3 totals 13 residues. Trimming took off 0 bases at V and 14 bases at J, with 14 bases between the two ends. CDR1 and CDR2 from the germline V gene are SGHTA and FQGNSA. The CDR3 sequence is CASSLAPRVREFF. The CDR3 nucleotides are TGTGCCAGCAGCTTAGCCCCTCGCGTCCGGGAGTTCTTC.

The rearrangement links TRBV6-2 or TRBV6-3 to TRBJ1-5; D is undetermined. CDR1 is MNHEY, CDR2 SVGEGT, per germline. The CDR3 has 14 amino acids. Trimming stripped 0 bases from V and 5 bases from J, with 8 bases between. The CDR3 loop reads CASSYSAGYQPQHF. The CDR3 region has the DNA TGTGCCAGCAGTTACTCTGCAGGTTATCAGCCCCAGCATTTT.

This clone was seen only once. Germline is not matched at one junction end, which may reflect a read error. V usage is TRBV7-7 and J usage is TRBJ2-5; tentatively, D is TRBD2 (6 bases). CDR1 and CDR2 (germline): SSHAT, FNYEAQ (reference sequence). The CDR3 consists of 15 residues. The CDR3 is CASSFMEGPQETQYF. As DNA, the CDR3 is TGTGCTAGCAGCTTTATGGAGGGACCTCAAGAGACCCAGTACTTC. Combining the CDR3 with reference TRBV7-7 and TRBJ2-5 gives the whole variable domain GAGVSQSPRYKVTKRGQDVTLRCDPISSHATLYWYQQALGQGPEFLTYFNYEAQPDKSGLPSDRFSAERPEGSISTLTIQRTEQRDSAMYRCASSFMEGPQETQYFGPGTRLLVL.

CDR3 in amino acids: CASSLEQGGEKLFF. The CDR3 nucleotides are TGCGCCAGCAGTCTGGAGCAGGGAGGGGAAAAACTGTTTTTT. This chain connects TRBV5-1 to TRBJ1-4; tentatively, D is TRBD1 (5 bases). CDR3 length: 14 amino acids. The V gene lost 5 bases and the J gene lost 8 bases, with 16 bases spanning the gap. Germline loops: CDR1 SGHRS, CDR2 YFSETQ.

CDR3 coding DNA: TGCGCCAGCAGCCCCGGGGGTAGTCTAGCGGGAGCCTACGAGCAGTACTTC. Its protein product is CASSPGGSLAGAYEQYF. This rearrangement joins TRBV5-1 to TRBJ2-7; the match to TRBD2 covers 10 bases. V was clipped by 4 bases and J by 2 bases; unmatched bases: 12. The CDR3 covers 17 residues. Per the germline V gene, CDR1 is SGHRS and CDR2 is YFSETQ.

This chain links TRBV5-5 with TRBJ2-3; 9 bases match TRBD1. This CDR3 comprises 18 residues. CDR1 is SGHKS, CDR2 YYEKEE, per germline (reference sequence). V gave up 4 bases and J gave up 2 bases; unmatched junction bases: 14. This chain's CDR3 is CASSPGQGSELVTDTQYF. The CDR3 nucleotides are TGTGCCAGCAGCCCAGGACAGGGGTCGGAGTTGGTCACAGATACGCAGTATTTT.

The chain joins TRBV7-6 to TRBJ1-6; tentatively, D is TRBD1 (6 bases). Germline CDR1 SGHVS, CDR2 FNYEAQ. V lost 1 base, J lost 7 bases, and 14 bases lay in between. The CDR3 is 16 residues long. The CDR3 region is CASSLGATGSNSPLHF. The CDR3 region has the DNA TGTGCCAGCAGCTTAGGGGCAACAGGGTCCAATTCACCCCTCCACTTT.